This T cell receptor beta chain comes out of a study of cytomegalovirus exposure and HLA in healthy donors. The CDR3 is 16 amino acids. Germline lookup yields CDR1 MDHEN and CDR2 SYDVKM. The ends were cut back, 1 base at V and 0 bases at J, with 12 bases in the middle. PCR used 60 Vbeta primers and 13 Jbeta primers. Clones were read by immunoSEQ multiplex PCR, and TCRdb kept only the in-frame ones, dropping some. Of roughly 140,000 clones in the sample, 82% were seen once. Whole-study results and caveats: Later analysis identified 16,000 or so TCR beta sequences associated with HLA alleles, using a false discovery rate threshold of 0.05. On later analysis, the bulk of CMV-associated TCR beta chains appeared to be HLA-restricted. Researchers left out some V segments, among them TRBV6-2 and TRBV6-3, as indistinguishable.

Healthy bone marrow donors formed the donor group. This clone showed up just a few times. Its cognate antigen is unknown. What was sequenced was PBMCs. The source is a male donor in good health and CMV-seronegative. V gene TRBV28 combines with J gene TRBJ1-1; D ambiguous. As DNA, the CDR3 is TGTGCCAGCAGTTTATCCCCGAGGCAGATGAACACTGAAGCTTTCTTT. Translated: CASSLSPRQMNTEAFF.